This passage covers 18 T cell receptor beta chains from one sample sequenced in a study of blood T cell repertoires in COVID-19. Clones were read by immunoSEQ multiplex PCR, and TCRdb kept only the in-frame ones, dropping some. The sample contains 65,000 to 70,000 clones, about 82% of which appear only once. Sequencing was carried out using peripheral blood. These receptors all come from a man aged 50 or older with acute or convalescent COVID-19.

The chain links TRBV4-2 to TRBJ1-4, with D possibly matching TRBD1 (6 bases). The length of the CDR3 is 18 residues. Germline V gene lookup returns CDR1 LGHNA and CDR2 YNFKEQ. V was clipped by 0 bases and J by 4 bases, with 18 bases between them. For the CDR3, the DNA is TGTGCCAGCAGCCAAGATGGAAGTCCGGGACAATTTAATGAAAAACTGTTTTTT. Its protein is CASSQDGSPGQFNEKLFF.

The genes are TRBV29-1 and TRBJ2-7, with 10 bases identical to TRBD2. CDR3 length equals 16 residues. Losses at the gene ends were 4 bases for V and 0 bases for J; bases not matched to a gene: 9. Germline CDR1 reads SQVTM; CDR2 reads ANQGSEA. In DNA, the CDR3 is TGCAGCGTTGTCCCTAGCGGGGGCCAATACTCCTACGAGCAGTACTTC. Its translation is CSVVPSGGQYSYEQYF.

This chain uses TRBV5-1 with TRBJ1-2; TRBD1 is a possible D gene (6 bases). The V gene lost 4 bases and the J gene lost 3 bases, with 16 bases spanning the gap. The CDR3 runs to 15 residues. CDR1 and CDR2 from the germline V gene are SGHRS and YFSETQ. CDR3 nucleotides: TGCGCCAGCAGCGAGGAAGAGGGGGTCCACTATGGCTACACCTTC. Amino acids: CASSEEEGVHYGYTF.

The chain couples TRBV5-6 to TRBJ1-2, with D possibly TRBD1 on 6 matching bases. The length of the CDR3 is 14 residues. The ends were cut back, 2 bases at V and 0 bases at J, with 8 bases in the middle. The germline gives CDR1 SGHDT, CDR2 YYEEEE. The CDR3 is CASSFTGSNYGYTF. CDR3 sequence (DNA): TGTGCCAGCAGCTTTACAGGGTCTAACTATGGCTACACCTTC.

This clone was picked up a small number of times. V is TRBV19 and J is TRBJ1-2, with D tentatively TRBD1 (6 bases). From germline, CDR1 is LNHDA and CDR2 SQIVND (reference sequence). The CDR3 is 15 residues long. V was pared by 3 bases and J by 6 bases, with 17 bases between. The chain's CDR3 is CASSMYRASFDGYTF. The CDR3 DNA reads as TGTGCCAGTAGTATGTACAGGGCTAGCTTTGATGGCTACACCTTC.

The table lists this clone with a count of one. This chain joins TRBV30 and TRBJ1-1; D perhaps matches TRBD1 (5 bases). Per the germline V gene, CDR1 is GTSNPN and CDR2 is SVGIG (reference sequence). This CDR3 is built from 13 residues. V was shortened by 2 bases and J by 1 base, with 8 bases between the two germline ends. The CDR3 reads CAWSWGGNTEAFF. CDR3 DNA sequence: TGTGCCTGGAGTTGGGGGGGGAACACTGAAGCTTTCTTT.

This chain connects TRBV18 to TRBJ2-3; no clear D gene. Germline V gene sequence: CDR1 KGHSH, CDR2 LQKENI. This CDR3 is 13 amino acids long. Between the trimmed V and J ends, which lost 1 base and 4 bases, there was a span of 6 bases. CDR3 sequence reads: CASSPRLADTQYF. CDR3 DNA: TGTGCCAGCTCACCACGGCTGGCAGATACGCAGTATTTT.

The V call is TRBV6-5, the J call TRBJ1-6, with a possible D match to TRBD1 (6 bases). Per germline, CDR1 MNHEY and CDR2 SVGAGI. V lost 5 bases, J lost 10 bases, and 18 bases lay in between. This CDR3 is 15 amino acids long. This CDR3 is CASSLQDSKMSPLHF. DNA for the CDR3: TGTGCCAGCAGTCTTCAGGACAGCAAAATGTCACCCCTCCACTTT.

The V gene is TRBV5-1, the J gene TRBJ1-2; a weak D match, TRBD1 (6 bases). CDR1 is SGHRS, CDR2 YFSETQ, per germline. This CDR3 comprises 15 residues. The V end lost 1 base, the J end lost 4 bases, and 14 bases lay between the germline ends. In DNA, the CDR3 is TGCGCCAGCAGCTTGTCCTCAGGGGCCGGCTATGGCTACACCTTC. Protein product: CASSLSSGAGYGYTF.

The chain recombines TRBV6-5 with TRBJ1-2; possible D gene TRBD1, 6 bases. This CDR3 spans 14 amino acids. Trimming left V 7 bases short and J 3 bases short, with 15 bases between. Germline CDR1 is MNHEY and CDR2 is SVGAGI. The chain's CDR3 is CASTKGVLDYGYTF. The CDR3 DNA reads as TGTGCCAGCACCAAGGGGGTATTGGACTATGGCTACACCTTC.

The chain uses TRBV7-9 and TRBJ1-2, with D possibly matching TRBD1 (6 bases). The CDR3 loop spans 14 amino acids. V was cut by 5 bases and J by 1 base, with 11 bases left in between. Germline lookup yields CDR1 SEHNR and CDR2 FQNEAQ (reference sequence). CDR3 sequence: CASSPGQNNYGYTF. The CDR3 DNA reads as TGTGCCAGCAGCCCAGGACAGAATAACTATGGCTACACCTTC.

The V call is TRBV6-1, the J call TRBJ2-7; weak D call: TRBD2 (6 bases). This CDR3 has 15 residues. V dropped 1 base and J dropped 2 bases, with 12 bases sitting between them. CDR1 and CDR2 from the germline V gene are MNHNS and SASEGT. CDR3 amino acids: CASSEESGSPYEQYF. The CDR3 DNA reads TGTGCCAGCAGTGAAGAATCCGGGAGCCCCTACGAGCAGTACTTC.

CDR3 residues: CASSSTSGIGYEQFF. The CDR3 region has the DNA TGCGCCAGCAGTTCAACTAGCGGGATAGGCTATGAGCAGTTCTTC. V usage is TRBV5-1 and J usage is TRBJ2-1, with 10 bases lining up with TRBD2. Losses at the gene ends were 5 bases for V and 8 bases for J; bases not matched to a gene: 10. Germline-derived CDR1 and CDR2 are SGHRS and YFSETQ. The CDR3 has 15 residues.

This chain joins TRBV6-5 and TRBJ1-2; 9 bases align to TRBD1. V dropped 6 bases and J dropped 1; count of bases not matched to a gene: 6. CDR3 length equals 15 residues. From germline, CDR1 is MNHEY and CDR2 SVGAGI. The CDR3 protein is CASRTPGQGNYGYTF. For the CDR3, the DNA is TGTGCCAGCAGGACTCCGGGACAGGGTAACTATGGCTACACCTTC.

The genes are TRBV5-4 and TRBJ2-2; D call uncertain. Germline-derived CDR1 and CDR2 are SGHNT and YYREEE (reference sequence). CDR3 size: 17 residues. Trimming cost V 2 bases and J 4 bases, with 18 bases left between them. In DNA form, the CDR3 reads TGTGCCAGCAGCTTACGAGTTACCACTGAACGCACCGGGGAGCTGTTTTTT. Residues: CASSLRVTTERTGELFF.

V gene TRBV6-2 or TRBV6-3 combines with J gene TRBJ2-7; D is perhaps TRBD2 (6 bases). The CDR3 totals 14 residues. Germline-derived CDR1 and CDR2 are MNHEY and SVGEGT. Trimming took off 5 bases at V and 0 bases at J, with 11 bases between the two ends. For the CDR3, the DNA is TGTGCCAGCAGTCGGGACTTGAGCTCCTACGAGCAGTACTTC. Translating it yields CASSRDLSSYEQYF.

About this clone itself: The same CDR3 can be traced to other DNA sequences in this sample. The rearrangement links TRBV2 to TRBJ2-5; TRBD1 is a possible D gene (6 bases). Trimming took 2 bases from V and 0 from J, leaving 7 bases between them. This CDR3 spans 14 amino acids. Germline V gene lookup returns CDR1 SNHLY and CDR2 FYNNEI. This chain's CDR3 is CASSENRDQETQYF. The CDR3 bases are TGTGCCAGCAGTGAAAACAGGGACCAAGAGACCCAGTACTTC.

The chain uses TRBV5-1 and TRBJ2-3; weak D call: TRBD2 (7 bases). The CDR3 totals 16 residues. Germline V gives CDR1 SGHRS, CDR2 YFSETQ. The V gene lost 0 bases and the J gene lost 5 bases, with 16 bases spanning the gap. The CDR3 sequence is CASSLEGDGGRDTQYF. In DNA, the CDR3 is TGCGCCAGCAGCTTGGAAGGGGACGGGGGGCGAGATACGCAGTATTTT.